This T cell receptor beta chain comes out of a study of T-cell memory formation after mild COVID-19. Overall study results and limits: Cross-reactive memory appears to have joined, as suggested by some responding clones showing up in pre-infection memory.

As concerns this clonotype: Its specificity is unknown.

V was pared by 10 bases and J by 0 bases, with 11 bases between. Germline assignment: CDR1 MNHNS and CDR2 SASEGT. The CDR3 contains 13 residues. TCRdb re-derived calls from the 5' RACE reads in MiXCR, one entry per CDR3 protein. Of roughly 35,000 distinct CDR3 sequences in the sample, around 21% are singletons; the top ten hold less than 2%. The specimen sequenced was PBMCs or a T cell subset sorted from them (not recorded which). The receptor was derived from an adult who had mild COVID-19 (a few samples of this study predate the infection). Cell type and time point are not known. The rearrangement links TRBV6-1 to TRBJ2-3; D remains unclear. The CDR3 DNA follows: TGTGCCATCCTCAGCACTAGCACAGATACGCAGTATTTT. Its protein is CAILSTSTDTQYF.